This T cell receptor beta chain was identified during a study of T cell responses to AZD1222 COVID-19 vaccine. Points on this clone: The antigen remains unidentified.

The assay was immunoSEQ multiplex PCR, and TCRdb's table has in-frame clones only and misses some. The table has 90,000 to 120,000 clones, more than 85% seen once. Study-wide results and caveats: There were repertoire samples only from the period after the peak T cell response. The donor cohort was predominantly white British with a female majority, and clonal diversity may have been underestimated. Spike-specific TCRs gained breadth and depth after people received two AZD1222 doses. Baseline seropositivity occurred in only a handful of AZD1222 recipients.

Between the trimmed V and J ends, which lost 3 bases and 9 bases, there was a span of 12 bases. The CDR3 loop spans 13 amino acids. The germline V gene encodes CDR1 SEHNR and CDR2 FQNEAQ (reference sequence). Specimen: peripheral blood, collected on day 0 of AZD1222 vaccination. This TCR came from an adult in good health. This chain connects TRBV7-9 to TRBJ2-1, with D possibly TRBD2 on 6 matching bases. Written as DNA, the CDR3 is TGTGCCAGCAGCTTGGGAGGCTCTCCTGAGCAGTTCTTC. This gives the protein CASSLGGSPEQFF.